The 9 T cell receptor beta chains listed next were all sequenced from one sample in a study of blood T cells in healthy people across ages. A second PCR, run for roughly 7 to 11 cycles, used a sample-barcoded 5' primer plus a J-beta primer mix. TCRdb independently ran MiXCR on the 5' RACE reads; one entry per CDR3 protein. The sample holds about 640,000 distinct CDR3 sequences, roughly three fifths seen once. The sequenced material came from blood. The receptors shown here come from a man between 60 and 75 years old in good health.

This clonotype showed up just a few times. A much more abundant neighbour one base away suggests this may be a read error. V and J are TRBV5-1 and TRBJ2-7; 14 bases align to TRBD2. This CDR3 spans 17 amino acids. The germline CDR1 and CDR2 sequences are SGHRS and YFSETQ. Trimming at V came to 3 bases and at J to 7 bases, leaving 12 bases not matched to a gene. In DNA, the CDR3 is TGCGCCAGCAGCTCGGGGACTAGCGGGGGACCCTACAATGAGCAGTACTTC. Translation: CASSSGTSGGPYNEQYF.

Only a few counts were recorded for this clonotype. This sequence joins TRBV20-1 and TRBJ2-7; TRBD1 matches at 7 bases. J gave up 3 bases and V 6 bases, and 11 bases lay outside the gene matches. The germline V gene has CDR1 DFQATT and CDR2 SNEGSKA (reference sequence). The CDR3 is 14 residues long. CDR3: CSAIQGLGFYEQYF. For the CDR3, the DNA is TGCAGTGCGATACAGGGGTTGGGGTTCTACGAGCAGTACTTC.

This chain connects TRBV7-9 to TRBJ1-1; D gene unclear. Trimming took off 7 bases at V and 4 bases at J, with 13 bases between the two ends. This CDR3 contains 13 residues. Germline values: CDR1 SEHNR, CDR2 FQNEAQ (reference sequence). CDR3 protein: CASTRSGSTEAFF. CDR3 DNA: TGTGCCAGCACCAGGTCGGGTAGCACTGAAGCTTTCTTT.

The chain combines TRBV6-5 with TRBJ2-5; 8 positions agree with TRBD2. The CDR3 has 15 residues. Losses at the gene ends were 6 bases for V and 2 bases for J; bases not matched to a gene: 8. The germline gives CDR1 MNHEY, CDR2 SVGAGI. The CDR3 DNA follows: TGTGCCAGCAGCCGCGGGACTAGAGCACAAGAGACCCAGTACTTC. It codes for CASSRGTRAQETQYF.

This chain joins TRBV27 and TRBJ2-5, with D tentatively TRBD2 (5 bases). The germline V and J ends were trimmed by 3 bases and 5 bases, with 13 bases remaining between them. The CDR3 sequence is 14 residues long. Germline assignment: CDR1 MNHEY and CDR2 SMNVEV (reference sequence). This CDR3 reads CASSFGEGGETQYF. CDR3 in DNA: TGTGCCAGCAGTTTTGGGGAAGGCGGGGAGACCCAGTACTTC.

The CDR3 DNA follows: TGTGCCAGCAGTCAGACTCTCCCTGAGCAGTTCTTC. Encoded protein: CASSQTLPEQFF. The V gene is TRBV12-3 or TRBV12-4, the J gene TRBJ2-1; D uncertain. The germline V and J ends were trimmed by 5 bases and 9 bases, with 11 bases remaining between them. CDR3 length equals 12 residues.

Details on this clonotype: This may come from a read error, since a much larger clone is one base off. The chain joins TRBV20-1 to TRBJ2-7; 8 bases align to TRBD2. CDR3 length: 15 amino acids. Germline CDR1 and CDR2: DFQATT and SNEGSKA (reference sequence). CDR3 coding DNA: TGCAGGGCTAGGAGGTGGCGGGGGGACTCCTACGAGCAGTACTTC. Translation: CRARRWRGDSYEQYF.

The chain carries TRBV10-1 and TRBJ2-1; D unclear. The germline gives CDR1 WNHNN, CDR2 SYGVQD (reference sequence). The V end was cut by 3 bases, the J end by 4 bases, with 10 bases between. The CDR3 totals 14 residues. The chain's CDR3 is CASSDGSVYNEQFF. The CDR3 DNA reads TGCGCCAGCAGTGATGGGTCGGTTTACAATGAGCAGTTCTTC.

This clonotype was seen more than once but under ten times. The gene calls are TRBV6-5 and TRBJ1-2, with D perhaps TRBD1 (5 bases). Germline CDR1 and CDR2: MNHEY and SVGAGI. V lost 6 bases to trimming and J lost 4 bases, with 15 bases between them. The CDR3 is made up of 14 amino acids. The CDR3 bases are TGTGCCAGCAGCCCAGGTGCAGGGATCTATGGCTACACCTTC. The encoded protein is CASSPGAGIYGYTF.